Below, one T cell receptor beta chain is given with its context. TCRdb's copy holds only in-frame clones and misses some; the assay was immunoSEQ multiplex PCR. The table lists about 470,000 clones, roughly 87% of them singletons, with 0.65% to 0.9% in the top ten. J gave up 8 bases and V 2 bases, and 10 bases lay outside the gene matches. The CDR3 consists of 16 residues. Germline CDR1 is SGHAT and CDR2 is FQNNGV. The data derive from a study of blood T cell repertoires in COVID-19. Source material: PBMCs or T cells enriched from blood (not recorded which). This clonotype was sampled from a woman between 18 and 29 years old who had recovered from COVID-19. The chain joins TRBV11-2 to TRBJ2-3; TRBD2 agrees at 10 bases. The CDR3 reads CASSLSSGGLLGTQYF. In nucleotides, the CDR3 is TGTGCCAGCAGCTTATCTAGCGGGGGCCTTCTCGGTACGCAGTATTTT.